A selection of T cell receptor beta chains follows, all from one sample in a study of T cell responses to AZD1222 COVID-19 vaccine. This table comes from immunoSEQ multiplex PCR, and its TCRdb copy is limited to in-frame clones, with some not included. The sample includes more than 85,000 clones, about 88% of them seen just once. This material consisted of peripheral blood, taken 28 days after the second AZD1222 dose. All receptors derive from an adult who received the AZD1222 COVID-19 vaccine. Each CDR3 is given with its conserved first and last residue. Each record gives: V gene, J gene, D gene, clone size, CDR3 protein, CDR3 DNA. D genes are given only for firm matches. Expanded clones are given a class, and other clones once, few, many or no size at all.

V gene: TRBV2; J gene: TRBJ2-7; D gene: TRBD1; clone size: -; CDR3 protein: CASTQRGLYEQYF; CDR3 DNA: TGTGCCAGCACCCAAAGGGGGCTCTACGAGCAGTACTTC
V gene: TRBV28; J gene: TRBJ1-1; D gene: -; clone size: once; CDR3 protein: CASTTWYERTEAFF; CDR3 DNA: TGTGCCAGCACTACTTGGTACGAAAGGACTGAAGCTTTCTTT
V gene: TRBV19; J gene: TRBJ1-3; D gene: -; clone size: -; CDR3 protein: CASSPLDYFSGNTIYF; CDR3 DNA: TGTGCCAGTAGCCCCTTGGACTATTTCTCTGGAAACACCATATATTTT
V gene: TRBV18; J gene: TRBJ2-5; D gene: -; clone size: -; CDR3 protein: CASSPRETQYF; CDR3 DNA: TGTGCCAGCTCACCACGAGAGACCCAGTACTTC
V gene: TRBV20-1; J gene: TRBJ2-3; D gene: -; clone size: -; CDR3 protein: CSVQGLDTQYF; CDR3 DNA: TGCAGTGTGCAGGGTCTGGATACGCAGTATTTT
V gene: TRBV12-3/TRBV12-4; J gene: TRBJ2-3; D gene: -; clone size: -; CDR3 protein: CASSGLDTQYF; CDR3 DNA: TGTGCCAGCAGTGGCCTAGATACGCAGTATTTT
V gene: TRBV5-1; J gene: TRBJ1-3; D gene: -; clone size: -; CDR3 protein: CASSLRAQASGNTIYF; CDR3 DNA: TGCGCCAGCAGCTTGAGGGCCCAGGCCTCTGGAAACACCATATATTTT
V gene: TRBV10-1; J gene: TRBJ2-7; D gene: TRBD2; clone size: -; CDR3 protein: CASSESFAGGPMNEQYF; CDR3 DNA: TGCGCCAGCAGTGAGTCTTTCGCGGGAGGGCCTATGAACGAGCAGTACTTC
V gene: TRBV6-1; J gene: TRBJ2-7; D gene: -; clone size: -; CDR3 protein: CASSEWGTSYEQYF; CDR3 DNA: TGTGCCAGCAGTGAATGGGGCACCTCCTACGAGCAGTACTTC
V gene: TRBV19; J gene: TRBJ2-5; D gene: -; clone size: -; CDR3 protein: CASSKGAMGFRTQYF; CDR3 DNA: TGTGCCAGTAGTAAGGGAGCGATGGGATTTCGAACCCAGTACTTC
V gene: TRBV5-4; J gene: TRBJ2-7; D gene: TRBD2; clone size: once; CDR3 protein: CASSPRTSGTYEQYF; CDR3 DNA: TGTGCCAGCAGCCCAAGGACTAGCGGTACCTACGAGCAGTACTTC
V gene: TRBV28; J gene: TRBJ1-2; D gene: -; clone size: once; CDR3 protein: CASSLGGKTNYGYTF; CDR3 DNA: TGTGCCAGCAGTTTAGGGGGCAAAACTAACTATGGCTACACCTTC
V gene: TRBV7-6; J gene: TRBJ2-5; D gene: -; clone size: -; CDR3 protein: CASIPGSGRGETQYF; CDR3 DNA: TGTGCCAGCATCCCGGGCAGCGGGCGTGGGGAGACCCAGTACTTC
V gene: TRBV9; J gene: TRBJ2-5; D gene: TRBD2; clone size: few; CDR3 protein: CASSAGGTSGNKETQYF; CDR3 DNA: TGTGCCAGCAGCGCCGGGGGGACTAGCGGGAACAAAGAGACCCAGTACTTC
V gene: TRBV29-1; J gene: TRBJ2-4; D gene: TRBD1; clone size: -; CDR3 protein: CSAGTGENIQYF; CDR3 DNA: TGCAGCGCCGGGACAGGGGAAAACATTCAGTACTTC
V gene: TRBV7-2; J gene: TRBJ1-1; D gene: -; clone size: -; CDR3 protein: CASSEGWGTEAFF; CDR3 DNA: TGTGCCAGCAGCGAAGGGTGGGGCACTGAAGCTTTCTTT
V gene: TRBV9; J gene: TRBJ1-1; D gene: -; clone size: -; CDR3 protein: CASSGRTDSDFQTMNTEAFF; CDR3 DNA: TGTGCCAGCAGCGGTAGGACAGACAGCGACTTCCAGACGATGAACACTGAAGCTTTCTTT
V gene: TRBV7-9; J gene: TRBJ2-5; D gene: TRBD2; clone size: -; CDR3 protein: CASSLPLAEQETQYF; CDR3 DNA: TGTGCCAGCAGCTTACCCCTAGCGGAGCAAGAGACCCAGTACTTC
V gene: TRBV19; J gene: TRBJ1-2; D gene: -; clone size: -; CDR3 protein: CASSTSGGALGYGYTF; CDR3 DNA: TGTGCCAGTAGTACCTCGGGAGGGGCGCTGGGCTATGGCTACACCTTC
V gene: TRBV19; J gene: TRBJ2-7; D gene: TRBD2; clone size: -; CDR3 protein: CASSKRLAGSQVTYEQYF; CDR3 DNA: TGTGCCAGTAGTAAGAGGCTAGCGGGGAGTCAGGTGACCTACGAGCAGTACTTC
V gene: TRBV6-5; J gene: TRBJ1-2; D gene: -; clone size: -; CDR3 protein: CASSYGAQGRGYTF; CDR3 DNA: TGTGCCAGCAGTTACGGCGCACAGGGTCGGGGCTACACCTTC
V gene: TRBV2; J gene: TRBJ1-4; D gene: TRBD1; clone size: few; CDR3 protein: CASRTDRDGEKLFF; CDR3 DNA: TGTGCCAGCAGGACCGACAGGGATGGTGAAAAACTGTTTTTT
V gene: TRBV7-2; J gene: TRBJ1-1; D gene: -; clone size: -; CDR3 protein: CASSDQQGFMNTEAFF; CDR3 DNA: TGTGCCAGCAGCGACCAACAGGGATTCATGAACACTGAAGCTTTCTTT
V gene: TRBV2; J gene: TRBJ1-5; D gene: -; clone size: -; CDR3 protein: CASSEAGGYSNQPQHF; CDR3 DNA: TGTGCCAGCAGTGAAGCAGGAGGATATAGCAATCAGCCCCAGCATTTT
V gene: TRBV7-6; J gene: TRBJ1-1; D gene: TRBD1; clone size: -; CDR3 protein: CASRPTGGTTEAFF; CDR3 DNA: TGTGCCAGCAGGCCGACAGGGGGCACGACTGAAGCTTTCTTT
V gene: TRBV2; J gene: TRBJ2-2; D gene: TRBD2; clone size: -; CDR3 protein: CASSELGGGNTGELFF; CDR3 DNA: TGTGCCAGCAGTGAACTGGGCGGGGGGAACACCGGGGAGCTGTTTTTT
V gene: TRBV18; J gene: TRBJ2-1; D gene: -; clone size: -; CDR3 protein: CASSTALQGANEQFF; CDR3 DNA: TGTGCCAGCTCTACCGCACTCCAGGGCGCAAATGAGCAGTTCTTC
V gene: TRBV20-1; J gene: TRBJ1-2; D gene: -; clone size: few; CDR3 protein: CSASNRESRGYTF; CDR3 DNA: TGCAGTGCTAGTAACAGGGAAAGCCGAGGCTACACCTTC
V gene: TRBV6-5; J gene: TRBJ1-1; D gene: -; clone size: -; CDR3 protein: CASSYSTGEAFF; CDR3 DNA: TGTGCCAGCAGTTACTCTACAGGGGAAGCTTTCTTT
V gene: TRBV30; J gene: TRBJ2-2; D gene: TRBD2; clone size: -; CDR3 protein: CAWSDSGRPTGELFF; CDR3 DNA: TGTGCCTGGAGCGATAGCGGGAGGCCCACCGGGGAGCTGTTTTTT
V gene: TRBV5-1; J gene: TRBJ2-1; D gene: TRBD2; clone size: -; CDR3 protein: CASSRPPSGSTYNEQFF; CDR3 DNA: TGCGCCAGCAGCCGGCCCCCTAGCGGGAGTACCTACAATGAGCAGTTCTTC
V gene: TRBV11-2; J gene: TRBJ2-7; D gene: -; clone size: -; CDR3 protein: CASSLVPGNTYEQYF; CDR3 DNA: TGTGCCAGCAGCTTAGTACCCGGGAACACCTACGAGCAGTACTTC
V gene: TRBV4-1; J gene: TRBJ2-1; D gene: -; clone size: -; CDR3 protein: CASSPLEGTYNEQFF; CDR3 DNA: TGCGCCAGCAGCCCGTTGGAGGGTACCTACAATGAGCAGTTCTTC
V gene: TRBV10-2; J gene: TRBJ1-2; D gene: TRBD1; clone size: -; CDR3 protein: CASSGQGTGGNYGYTF; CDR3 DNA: TGCGCCAGCAGTGGTCAAGGGACAGGGGGAAACTATGGCTACACCTTC
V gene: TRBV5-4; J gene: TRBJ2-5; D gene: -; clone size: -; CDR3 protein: CASSQMGSAETQYF; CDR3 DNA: TGTGCCAGCAGCCAAATGGGTAGCGCAGAGACCCAGTACTTC
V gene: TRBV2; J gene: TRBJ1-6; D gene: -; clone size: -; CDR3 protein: CASRPRDIASPLHF; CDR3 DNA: TGTGCCAGCAGGCCCCGGGACATAGCTTCACCCCTCCACTTT
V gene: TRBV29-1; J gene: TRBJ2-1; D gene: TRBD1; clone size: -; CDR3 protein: CSVEAWTGLGNEQFF; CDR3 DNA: TGCAGCGTTGAAGCCTGGACAGGGCTGGGCAATGAGCAGTTCTTC
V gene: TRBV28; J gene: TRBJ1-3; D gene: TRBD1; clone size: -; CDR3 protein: CASRLTGGAGNTIYF; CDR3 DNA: TGTGCCAGCAGGCTAACAGGGGGAGCTGGAAACACCATATATTTT
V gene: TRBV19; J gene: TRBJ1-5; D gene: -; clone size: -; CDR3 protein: CASSSGRIGGNQPQHF; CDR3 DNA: TGTGCCAGTAGTTCTGGGCGTATCGGGGGAAATCAGCCCCAGCATTTT
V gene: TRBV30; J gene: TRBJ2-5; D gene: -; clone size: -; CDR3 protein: CAWTLGGQSYF; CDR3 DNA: TGTGCCTGGACCCTGGGGGGACAGTCGTACTTC
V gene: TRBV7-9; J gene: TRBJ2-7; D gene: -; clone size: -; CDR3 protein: CASSREYEQYF; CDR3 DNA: TGTGCCAGCAGCCGAGAGTACGAGCAGTACTTC
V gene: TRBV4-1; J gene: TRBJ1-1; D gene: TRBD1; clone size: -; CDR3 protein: CASSQEYDRVDTEAFF; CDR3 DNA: TGCGCCAGCAGCCAAGAATATGACAGGGTGGACACTGAAGCTTTCTTT
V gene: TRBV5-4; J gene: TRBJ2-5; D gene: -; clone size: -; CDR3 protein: CASSLRQGTETQYF; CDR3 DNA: TGTGCCAGCAGCTTGAGGCAGGGAACAGAGACCCAGTACTTC
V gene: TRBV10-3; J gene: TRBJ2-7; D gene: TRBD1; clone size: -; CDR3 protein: CAISEPDRGGLYEQYF; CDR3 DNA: TGTGCCATCAGTGAGCCAGACAGGGGAGGACTCTACGAGCAGTACTTC
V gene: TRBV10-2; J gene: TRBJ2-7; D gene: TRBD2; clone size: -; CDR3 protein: CASSAFGAGGMYEQYF; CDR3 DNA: TGCGCCAGCAGTGCCTTCGGAGCGGGAGGGATGTACGAGCAGTACTTC
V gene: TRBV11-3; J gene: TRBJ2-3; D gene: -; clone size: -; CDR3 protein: CASSLGAPTDTQYF; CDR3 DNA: TGTGCCAGCAGCTTAGGGGCCCCCACAGATACGCAGTATTTT
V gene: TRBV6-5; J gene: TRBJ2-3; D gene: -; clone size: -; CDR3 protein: CASSYMGGRDTQYF; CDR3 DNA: TGTGCCAGCAGTTATATGGGGGGTAGAGATACGCAGTATTTT
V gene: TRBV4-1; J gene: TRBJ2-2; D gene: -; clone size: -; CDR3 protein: CASRQLDILANTGELFF; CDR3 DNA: TGCGCCAGCAGACAATTAGACATTTTAGCGAACACCGGGGAGCTGTTTTTT
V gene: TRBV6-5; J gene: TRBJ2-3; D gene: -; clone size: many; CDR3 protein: CASVYSTDTQYF; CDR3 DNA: TGTGCCAGCGTCTACAGCACAGATACGCAGTATTTT
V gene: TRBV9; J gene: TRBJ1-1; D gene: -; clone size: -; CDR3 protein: CASSVNVMNTEAFF; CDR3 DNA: TGTGCCAGCAGCGTAAACGTGATGAACACTGAAGCTTTCTTT
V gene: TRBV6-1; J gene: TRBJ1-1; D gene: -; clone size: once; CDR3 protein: CASSEAPGTLGSAFF; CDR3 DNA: TGTGCCAGCAGTGAAGCGCCCGGGACTTTAGGGTCGGCTTTCTTT
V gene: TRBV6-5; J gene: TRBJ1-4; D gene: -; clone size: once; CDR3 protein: CASSYGTHEKLFF; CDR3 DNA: TGTGCCAGCAGTTACGGGACACATGAAAAACTGTTTTTT
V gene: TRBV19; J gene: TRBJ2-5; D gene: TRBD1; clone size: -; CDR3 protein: CASKGQGAGETQYF; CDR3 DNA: TGTGCCAGTAAAGGACAGGGGGCGGGAGAGACCCAGTACTTC
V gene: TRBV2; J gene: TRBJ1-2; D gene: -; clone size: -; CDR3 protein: CASSERAGFYGYTF; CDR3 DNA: TGTGCCAGCAGTGAACGGGCAGGGTTCTATGGCTACACCTTC